This T cell receptor beta chain appears in the sequencing data of a study of blood T cell repertoires in COVID-19 (TCRdb year 2020). General notes on the study: Samples from collaborators originated in the United States, Italy and Spain and spanned both the acute and convalescent phases of COVID-19. Samples were obtained from the ongoing ImmuneRACE study (first 160 participants) and from roughly 1,300 subjects provided by 6 global collaborators. Subjects who had been exposed to COVID-19, were actively infected with it, or had recovered from it provided the deeply sampled blood TCRbeta repertoires that made up the dataset. A de-identified subject ID, COVID-19 status, age in years and sex were almost always included in the sample metadata. Where available, HLA class I and class II types were taken from metadata supplied by the sample provider and were not determined by assay-based typing. The repertoires were released in a freely available public database meant as a resource for research on the immune response to SARS-CoV-2. The prospective study material was composed of cDNA or gDNA derived from T cells, B-cell-depleted T cells, or PBMCs.

Spanning cysteine to phenylalanine, the CDR3 consists of 15 amino acids. The DNA shown is the 45-base CDR3, in frame from base 1. Broad study findings and their caveats: The quantity of clinical and demographic metadata differed by source and by participant and was supplied without curation.

Each collaborating institution followed its own protocols to collect whole blood in K2EDTA tubes. For TCRbeta analysis, collaborators shipped samples as frozen whole blood, isolated PBMCs, or DNA extracted from either of those sample types. A word on this clone: This clone's antigen is unknown. Base qualities were left out, and no much larger clone turns up one base away.

The immunoSEQ Assay, a bias-controlled multiplex PCR, was used to amplify TCRbeta CDR3 regions from genomic DNA. In the original analysis: Within the assay, amplification of reference gene primers was used to estimate how many nucleated cells each sample contained. Sequence reads were collapsed and filtered to measure the absolute abundance of every unique TCRbeta CDR3 rearrangement. For each sample, productive Simpson clonality was calculated by taking the square root of Simpson's diversity index across productive rearrangements. The table comes from immuneACCESS by way of TCRdb, which keeps in-frame sequences with V and J called. Part of the clones is missing from these tables; in studies checked, under half for an unresolved V gene and the rest for unknown reasons. D and trimming come from the DNA, and the V and J calls and clone size come from that table. The sample has approximately 77,000 clones on record, roughly 90% of them singletons. The biggest ten clones account for over 4% of the sample.

This receptor was taken from a man aged 45-60 years with active COVID-19. The sample comprised peripheral blood. The V and J segments used are TRBV21-1 and TRBJ2-3; the table's D call TRBD2 went unverified against the DNA. TRBV21-1 is a pseudogene segment. The nucleotide sequence reads TGTGCCCCGACACCCCTGAGCGGGAGAACAGATACGCAGTATTTT. Translated, this is CAPTPLSGRTDTQYF.